The 30 T cell receptor beta chains below were found in one sample sequenced in a study of radiation and T cells in renal cell carcinoma. As for time point: blood 2 weeks post-SBRT. The treatment was: 15 Gy SBRT to primary tumor, nephrectomy 4 weeks later. Data came from immunoSEQ multiplex PCR; TCRdb stores just in-frame clones and leaves some out. The table has some 120,000 clones, approximately 78% seen once. The sequenced sample was blood, obtained from a patient whose treatment included radiotherapy and nephrectomy. These receptors all stem from a woman aged 55-69 years with renal cell carcinoma.

The chain joins TRBV7-2 to TRBJ2-7; D is undetermined. Germline V gene data show CDR1 as SGHTA and CDR2 as FQGNSA. The CDR3 sequence is 11 residues long. Trimming took 3 bases from V and 7 from J, leaving 7 bases between them. CDR3 sequence reads: CASSFAREQYF. As DNA, the CDR3 is TGTGCCAGCAGCTTCGCTCGAGAGCAGTACTTC.

This clone has a handful of counts. The rearrangement joins TRBV6-6 to TRBJ2-1; D unclear. In germline, CDR1 is MNHNY, CDR2 SVGAGI (reference sequence). V lost 5 bases and J lost 4, with 9 bases in between. The CDR3 covers 13 residues. For the CDR3, the DNA is TGTGCCAGCAGTAGGACGGGTTACAATGAGCAGTTCTTC. It codes for CASSRTGYNEQFF.

The chain carries TRBV7-3 and TRBJ1-1, with D unclear. The ends were cut back, 2 bases at V and 1 base at J, with 8 bases in the middle. The length of the CDR3 is 14 residues. The germline CDR1 and CDR2 sequences are SGHTA and FQGTGA. The CDR3 reads CASSLLGKNTEAFF. DNA for the CDR3: TGTGCCAGCAGCTTACTCGGGAAGAACACTGAAGCTTTCTTT.

The rearrangement links TRBV5-1 to TRBJ2-7; the D gene could be TRBD1 or TRBD2 (6 bases each). The CDR3 loop spans 15 amino acids. Trimming shortened V by 0 bases and J by 2 bases, and 12 bases separated the two germline ends. CDR1 SGHRS and CDR2 YFSETQ come from the germline V gene. The CDR3 sequence is CASSLETGGTYEQYF. The CDR3 bases are TGCGCCAGCAGCTTGGAGACAGGCGGGACCTACGAGCAGTACTTC.

The chain recombines TRBV6-1 with TRBJ2-1; 10 bases align to TRBD1. The CDR3 consists of 15 residues. With V trimmed by 4 bases and J by 6 bases, 6 bases remained unmatched. CDR1 is MNHNS and CDR2 is SASEGT in the germline V gene. The CDR3 protein is CASSAGTGDLNEQFF. CDR3 DNA: TGTGCCAGCAGTGCGGGGACAGGGGACCTCAATGAGCAGTTCTTC.

The V call is TRBV2, the J call TRBJ2-2, with unresolved D. The CDR3 contains 16 residues. Looked up from germline, CDR1 is SNHLY and CDR2 is FYNNEI. V was shortened by 4 bases and J by 4 bases, with 16 bases between the two germline ends. The CDR3 reads CASSVGRPSSTGELFF. DNA of the CDR3: TGTGCCAGCAGTGTTGGCAGGCCGTCGAGCACCGGGGAGCTGTTTTTT.

The chain carries TRBV6-5 and TRBJ1-2, with 7 bases lining up with TRBD1. Germline V lookup: CDR1 MNHEY, CDR2 SVGAGI. The CDR3 spans 14 residues. The junction had 9 bases not matched to a gene; V was cut back by 7 bases and J by 4 bases. CDR3 sequence: CASNLFDRAYGYTF. The CDR3 coding sequence is TGTGCCAGCAATTTATTCGACAGGGCCTATGGCTACACCTTC.

The chain uses TRBV27 and TRBJ1-1; D not resolved. V lost 3 bases and J lost 7, with 6 bases in between. Germline V gene lookup returns CDR1 MNHEY and CDR2 SMNVEV (reference sequence). This CDR3 spans 11 amino acids. As DNA, the CDR3 is TGTGCCAGCAGTTTCGGTAGTGAAGCTTTCTTT. Its translation is CASSFGSEAFF.

This clone was seen a few times. This chain connects TRBV30 to TRBJ1-1; possibly TRBD1 for D (6 bases). CDR1 is GTSNPN, CDR2 SVGIG, per germline (reference sequence). V lost 3 bases and J lost 5, with 13 bases in between. The CDR3 is made up of 13 amino acids. CDR3 bases: TGTGCCTGGAGCGGGGGCATCCGGACTGAAGCTTTCTTT. This gives the protein CAWSGGIRTEAFF.

The chain employs TRBV4-3 and TRBJ2-7, with unresolved D. Trimming cost V 1 base and J 0 bases, with 10 bases left between them. Germline-derived CDR1 and CDR2 are LGHNA and YSLEER. This CDR3 spans 15 amino acids. Here the CDR3 DNA reads TGCGCCAGCAGCCAAGCACACCGGGTCTCCTACGAGCAGTACTTC. Translated: CASSQAHRVSYEQYF.

This chain links TRBV19 with TRBJ2-5; 8 bases line up with TRBD1. The V gene's germline CDR1 is LNHDA and CDR2 SQIVND (reference sequence). J was trimmed by 3 bases and V by 6 bases; bases with no gene match: 3. The CDR3 is 13 amino acids. For the CDR3, the DNA is TGTGCCAGTAGCCTGACAGGGGAAGAGACCCAGTACTTC. It encodes CASSLTGEETQYF.

Here the CDR3 DNA reads TGTGCCAGCAGCCTATTCTCCGGGACTGGGGCGACCTACGAGCAGTACTTC. It codes for CASSLFSGTGATYEQYF. This chain links TRBV7-2 with TRBJ2-7, with D possibly matching TRBD2 (6 bases). Trimming shortened V by 5 bases and J by 2 bases, and 22 bases separated the two germline ends. CDR3 length: 17 amino acids. Germline-derived CDR1 and CDR2 are SGHTA and FQGNSA.

This chain uses TRBV6-5 with TRBJ1-1, with D perhaps matching TRBD1 (6 bases). V was shortened by 5 bases and J by 0 bases, with 13 bases between the two germline ends. Germline lookup yields CDR1 MNHEY and CDR2 SVGAGI. The CDR3 extends over 15 amino acids. CDR3 sequence reads: CASSHGQFVNTEAFF. The CDR3 bases are TGTGCCAGCAGTCACGGACAGTTCGTGAACACTGAAGCTTTCTTT.

Here the CDR3 reads CASSALWYGPSYNEQFF. CDR3 sequence (DNA): TGTGCCAGCAGCGCACTATGGTACGGGCCCTCCTACAATGAGCAGTTCTTC. This chain joins TRBV13 and TRBJ2-1, with D hard to call. CDR1 is PRHDT and CDR2 is FYEKMQ in the germline V gene (reference sequence). The CDR3 is made up of 17 amino acids. V lost 5 bases and J 0 bases, leaving 17 bases between the germline ends.

Details on this clone: A much larger clone differs from this one at a single base, so this may be a read error. Other DNA sequences in this specimen translate into the identical CDR3. CDR3 bases: TGCGCCACCCGGACAGGGGCAACTCAGCCCCAGCATTTT. Translated, it gives CATRTGATQPQHF. The rearrangement links TRBV10-3 to TRBJ1-5, with 9 bases aligning to TRBD1. This CDR3 has 13 amino acids. CDR1 ENHRY and CDR2 SYGVKD come from the germline V gene.

In its sample, this clone was seen once. This rearrangement joins TRBV11-2 to TRBJ2-1; perhaps TRBD1 as D (6 bases). The germline CDR1 and CDR2 sequences are SGHAT and FQNNGV. The CDR3 totals 13 residues. V was pared by 8 bases and J by 7 bases, with 15 bases between. CDR3 in DNA: TGTGCCAGCGGGGACACCACCGGGAATGAGCAGTTCTTC. The encoded protein is CASGDTTGNEQFF.

The chain uses TRBV6-1 and TRBJ1-2; D not resolved. In germline, CDR1 is MNHNS, CDR2 SASEGT. The CDR3 runs to 13 residues. With 2 bases removed from V and 2 bases from J, the gap between germline ends came to 6 bases. This CDR3 is CASSESSNYGYTF. The DNA of the CDR3 is TGTGCCAGCAGTGAATCGTCGAACTATGGCTACACCTTC.

This clone came up a few times. The genes are TRBV9 and TRBJ2-1; 11 nucleotides line up with TRBD2. The CDR3 is 16 amino acids. Germline values: CDR1 SGDLS, CDR2 YYNGEE. The ends lost 0 bases at V and 3 bases at J; junction bases unmatched: 2. DNA for the CDR3: TGTGCCAGCAGCGTAGTTACTAGCGGGAGCTACAATGAGCAGTTCTTC. Its translation is CASSVVTSGSYNEQFF.

The chain recombines TRBV29-1 with TRBJ2-5; either TRBD1 or TRBD2 may fit D (5 bases each). This CDR3 spans 12 amino acids. The ends were cut back, 3 bases at V and 3 bases at J, with 8 bases in the middle. CDR1 is SQVTM and CDR2 is ANQGSEA in the germline V gene. The CDR3 is CSVDGGEETQYF. The CDR3 region has the DNA TGCAGCGTTGATGGGGGAGAAGAGACCCAGTACTTC.

This rearrangement joins TRBV5-1 to TRBJ2-1; D unclear. This CDR3 contains 13 residues. The V end lost 5 bases, the J end lost 4 bases, and 10 bases lay between the germline ends. Germline-derived CDR1 and CDR2 are SGHRS and YFSETQ. In DNA form, the CDR3 reads TGCGCCAGCAGTCCAGACCTGTACAATGAGCAGTTCTTC. Its protein is CASSPDLYNEQFF.

This clone came up a few times. The chain employs TRBV9 and TRBJ2-3; 7 nucleotides line up with TRBD2. The CDR3 totals 14 residues. The V and J ends lost 1 base and 4 bases, in that order; junction bases with no gene match: 3. Germline V gene data show CDR1 as SGDLS and CDR2 as YYNGEE. The CDR3 is CASSVLGGSDTQYF. Here the CDR3 DNA reads TGTGCCAGCAGCGTACTGGGAGGGTCAGATACGCAGTATTTT. Full variable domain (outside the CDR3, taken from reference TRBV9 and TRBJ2-3): DSGVTQTPKHLITATGQRVTLRCSPRSGDLSVYWYQQSLDQGLQFLIQYYNGEERAKGNILERFSAQQFPDLHSELNLSSLELGDSALYFCASSVLGGSDTQYFGPGTRLTVL.

The chain has TRBV7-2 and TRBJ1-1; D is uncertain. Germline assignment: CDR1 SGHTA and CDR2 FQGNSA. This CDR3 is built from 13 residues. V was shortened by 6 bases and J by 1 base, with 9 bases between the two germline ends. In nucleotides, the CDR3 is TGTGCCAGCAGTTGGGAGGGGAACACTGAAGCTTTCTTT. It translates to CASSWEGNTEAFF.

In its sample, this clone was seen a few times. The rearrangement links TRBV12-5 to TRBJ2-1; no clear D. In germline, CDR1 is LGHNT, CDR2 FRNRAP. This CDR3 is built from 14 residues. With 3 bases removed from V and 4 bases from J, the gap between germline ends came to 10 bases. CDR3 loop: CASGFEARYNEQFF. As DNA, the CDR3 is TGTGCTAGTGGTTTTGAGGCGAGATACAATGAGCAGTTCTTC. The full variable domain, its missing parts supplied by reference TRBV12-5 and TRBJ2-1, is DARVTQTPRHKVTEMGQEVTMRCQPILGHNTVFWYRQTMMQGLELLAYFRNRAPLDDSGMPKDRFSAEMPDATLATLKIQPSEPRDSAVYFCASGFEARYNEQFFGPGTRLTVL.

V and J are TRBV28 and TRBJ1-5, with 8 nucleotides matching TRBD1. Germline lookup yields CDR1 MDHEN and CDR2 SYDVKM. This CDR3 region has 14 residues. The V segment lost 2 bases and the J segment 6 bases; nucleotides outside the gene matches: 3. The CDR3 spells CASSLTGGSQPQHF. The CDR3 DNA is TGTGCCAGCAGTTTAACAGGGGGAAGTCAGCCCCAGCATTTT.

The chain joins TRBV19 to TRBJ2-1; 8 nucleotides align to TRBD2. The CDR3 totals 16 residues. J gave up 9 bases and V 3 bases, and 13 bases lay outside the gene matches. The germline V gene has CDR1 LNHDA and CDR2 SQIVND (reference sequence). The CDR3, as DNA: TGTGCCAGTAGTATCTCAGCGGGAGTCCTCTACGGTGAGCAGTTCTTC. Protein: CASSISAGVLYGEQFF.

The V gene is TRBV7-8, the J gene TRBJ2-3; the D gene is possibly TRBD2 (6 bases). Trimming shortened V by 4 bases and J by 2 bases, and 19 bases separated the two germline ends. The CDR3 contains 17 residues. The germline V gene has CDR1 SGHVS and CDR2 FQNEAQ. CDR3 sequence reads: CASSWSNVEGFTDTQYF. The CDR3 DNA reads as TGTGCCAGCAGCTGGAGTAATGTGGAGGGATTCACAGATACGCAGTATTTT.

The chain is built from TRBV7-3 and TRBJ2-1; D remains unclear. The V end was cut by 5 bases, the J end by 5 bases, with 10 bases between. Per germline, CDR1 SGHTA and CDR2 FQGTGA. The CDR3 runs 13 residues. CDR3 coding DNA: TGTGCCAGCAGCCGCCGGAACGACAATGAGCAGTTCTTC. Amino acids: CASSRRNDNEQFF.

A few counts support this clone. The chain carries TRBV28 and TRBJ1-4; D remains ambiguous. Germline V lookup: CDR1 MDHEN, CDR2 SYDVKM. CDR3 length: 13 amino acids. Trimming stripped 3 bases from V and 4 bases from J, with 6 bases between. The CDR3 bases are TGTGCCAGCAGTTTGGTGTATAATGAAAAACTGTTTTTT. Residues: CASSLVYNEKLFF. The full variable domain, its missing parts supplied by reference TRBV28 and TRBJ1-4, is DVKVTQSSRYLVKRTGEKVFLECVQDMDHENMFWYRQDPGLGLRLIYFSYDVKMKEKGDIPEGYSVSREKKERFSLILESASTNQTSMYLCASSLVYNEKLFFGSGTQLSVL.

V is TRBV5-4 and J is TRBJ2-2; the D call may be TRBD1 or TRBD2 (6 bases each). Germline-derived CDR1 and CDR2 are SGHNT and YYREEE (reference sequence). The CDR3 loop spans 16 amino acids. Trimming shortened V by 0 bases and J by 6 bases, and 15 bases separated the two germline ends. The CDR3 protein is CASSLAKLGGSGELFF. DNA for the CDR3: TGTGCCAGCAGCTTGGCCAAATTAGGGGGGTCCGGGGAGCTGTTTTTT.

CDR3 loop: CAISPGGDGNTGELFF. In DNA, the CDR3 is TGTGCCATCAGTCCGGGAGGGGACGGGAACACCGGGGAGCTGTTTTTT. The rearrangement uses TRBV10-3 and TRBJ2-2, with 8 nucleotides matching TRBD2. The CDR3 runs to 16 residues. V was clipped by 5 bases and J by 1 base; unmatched bases: 6. Germline V lookup: CDR1 ENHRY, CDR2 SYGVKD.